This entry lists 24 T cell receptor beta chains sequenced from one sample in a study of T cell repertoires in cytomegalovirus infection. MiXCR, run by TCRdb on the reads, gives a single entry per CDR3 protein. This table has 200,000 or so distinct CDR3 sequences, approximately 28% appearing once. Sequenced sample: PBMCs. These receptors were collected from a human donor in good health (CMV status not recorded). Some clones in this sample may be carry-over from other donors' samples.

CDR3 in DNA: TGTGCCAGCAGCTACGCACAGGAATATGGCTACACCTTC. Its translation is CASSYAQEYGYTF. The gene calls are TRBV6-5 and TRBJ1-2; possibly TRBD1 for D (5 bases). This CDR3 contains 13 residues. The germline CDR1 and CDR2 sequences are MNHEY and SVGAGI. The V end lost 6 bases, the J end lost 5 bases, and 13 bases lay between the germline ends.

In its sample, this clonotype was seen a few times. The V and J genes are TRBV29-1 and TRBJ2-5; no reliable D call. The germline V and J ends were trimmed by 7 bases and 2 bases, with 17 bases remaining between them. Germline V gene sequence: CDR1 SQVTM, CDR2 ANQGSEA. The CDR3 extends over 14 amino acids. This CDR3 is CSAVRATKQETQYF. The CDR3 DNA is TGCAGCGCCGTGAGAGCGACAAAACAAGAGACCCAGTACTTC.

J is TRBJ2-2 and V is TRBV12-3 or TRBV12-4; no definite D call. V lost 7 bases to trimming and J lost 1 base, with 7 bases between them. The CDR3 is 13 residues long. For the CDR3, the DNA is TGTGCCAGCATGAAGGGGAACACCGGGGAGCTGTTTTTT. Translated: CASMKGNTGELFF.

The chain combines TRBV18 with TRBJ2-3; no clear D gene. V lost 3 bases and J lost 1, with 11 bases in between. The CDR3 length is 15 residues. Germline CDR1 and CDR2: KGHSH and LQKENI. CDR3 loop: CASSPEPTRTDTQYF. As DNA, the CDR3 is TGTGCCAGCTCACCGGAACCCACTCGCACAGATACGCAGTATTTT. The complete variable domain, with remaining parts taken from reference TRBV18 and TRBJ2-3, reads NAGVMQNPRHLVRRRGQEARLRCSPMKGHSHVYWYRQLPEEGLKFMVYLQKENIIDESGMPKERFSAEFPKEGPSILRIQQVVRGDSAAYFCASSPEPTRTDTQYFGPGTRLTVL.

The genes are TRBV7-3 and TRBJ2-5; 7 bases map to TRBD1. Per germline, CDR1 SGHTA and CDR2 FQGTGA. After removal of 4 bases from V and 2 bases from J, the junction contained 7 bases not matched to a gene. The CDR3 is 15 amino acids. The CDR3, as DNA: TGTGCCAGCAGCTATAACCCGGGACAGCAAGAGACCCAGTACTTC. It translates to CASSYNPGQQETQYF.

This sequence joins TRBV11-1 and TRBJ2-6; TRBD2 agrees at 10 bases. Germline loops: CDR1 SGHAT, CDR2 FQDESV (reference sequence). The length of the CDR3 is 17 residues. The V and J ends lost 1 base and 0 bases, in that order; junction bases with no gene match: 0. The CDR3, as DNA: TGTGCCAGCAGCTTAGGGACTAGCGGCTCTGGGGCCAACGTCCTGACTTTC. Protein product: CASSLGTSGSGANVLTF.

The chain couples TRBV20-1 to TRBJ2-3; maybe TRBD2 (5 bases). The CDR3 sequence is 12 residues long. The V and J ends lost 3 bases and 5 bases respectively, with 9 bases between them. Germline CDR1 and CDR2: DFQATT and SNEGSKA (reference sequence). CDR3 DNA: TGCAGTGCTAGCCTAGCTGAAGATACGCAGTATTTT. Its translation: CSASLAEDTQYF.

The chain combines TRBV7-8 with TRBJ2-1; maybe TRBD1 (7 bases). There are 15 residues in the CDR3. Deletions cut 6 bases from V and 4 bases from J, with 16 bases between. Germline V gives CDR1 SGHVS, CDR2 FQNEAQ. Written as DNA, the CDR3 is TGTGCCAGCAGAATAGGAGGGGGCGGGTACAATGAGCAGTTCTTC. The encoded protein is CASRIGGGGYNEQFF.

This clonotype showed up just a few times. The CDR3, as DNA: TGTGCCAGCACCCTGGGACCAGCAGGCGGGGAGCTGTTTTTT. This codes for CASTLGPAGGELFF. The chain has TRBV12-3 or TRBV12-4 and TRBJ2-2, with D perhaps TRBD1 or TRBD2 (5 bases each). CDR3 length equals 14 residues. The V end lost 7 bases, the J end lost 7 bases, and 16 bases lay between the germline ends.

This clonotype came up many times. The V call is TRBV7-8, the J call TRBJ2-2, with D maybe TRBD1 (5 bases). V was pared by 2 bases and J by 0 bases, with 7 bases between. CDR1 and CDR2 (germline): SGHVS, FQNEAQ. This CDR3 has 15 residues. CDR3 nucleotide sequence: TGTGCCAGCAGCTTATGGGGCACGAACACCGGGGAGCTGTTTTTT. Translation: CASSLWGTNTGELFF.

This clonotype was observed a few times. This chain connects TRBV6-2 or TRBV6-3 to TRBJ2-3; the D gene is possibly TRBD1 (7 bases). Trimming left V 0 bases short and J 3 bases short, with 13 bases between. The germline V gene encodes CDR1 MNHEY and CDR2 SVGEGT. The CDR3 is made up of 16 amino acids. This CDR3 reads CASSYSRGAATDTQYF. The CDR3 DNA follows: TGTGCCAGCAGTTACTCCAGGGGGGCGGCTACAGATACGCAGTATTTT.

The rearrangement uses TRBV27 and TRBJ2-3, with TRBD2 matching over 13 bases. The CDR3 consists of 17 residues. J was trimmed by 6 bases and V by 5 bases; bases with no gene match: 11. Germline V gene lookup returns CDR1 MNHEY and CDR2 SMNVEV (reference sequence). CDR3 residues: CASSPLRLAGGQDTQYF. CDR3 DNA sequence: TGTGCCAGCAGTCCCCTCCGACTAGCGGGGGGCCAGGATACGCAGTATTTT.

This clonotype has only a few counts. The chain employs TRBV14 and TRBJ2-1, with D possibly matching TRBD1 (5 bases). CDR3 length: 15 amino acids. Trimming removed 1 base at V and 2 bases at J, with 9 bases between. Germline V gene data show CDR1 as SGHDN and CDR2 as FVKESK. This CDR3 reads CASSQVKGAYNEQFF. The CDR3 nucleotides read TGTGCCAGCAGCCAAGTTAAAGGGGCCTACAATGAGCAGTTCTTC.

This clonotype was seen a few times. The chain uses TRBV11-2 and TRBJ2-3; no firm D call. The CDR3 sequence is 15 residues long. The germline V gene encodes CDR1 SGHAT and CDR2 FQNNGV. V was clipped by 2 bases and J by 1 base, with 10 bases between them. This chain's CDR3 is CASSLRVLRTDTQYF. For the CDR3, the DNA is TGTGCCAGCAGCTTAAGGGTCCTCCGCACAGATACGCAGTATTTT.

The chain employs TRBV20-1 and TRBJ1-2; D possibly corresponds to TRBD1 (5 bases). The V end was cut by 0 bases, the J end by 6 bases, with 8 bases between. Looked up from germline, CDR1 is DFQATT and CDR2 is SNEGSKA (reference sequence). This CDR3 is built from 12 residues. The CDR3, as DNA: TGCAGTGCTAGAGATACAGGAAATGGCTACACCTTC. Protein sequence: CSARDTGNGYTF.

This rearrangement joins TRBV4-3 to TRBJ2-2; D gene ambiguous. This CDR3 has 15 amino acids. CDR1 LGHNA and CDR2 YSLEER come from the germline V gene. Trimming took 4 bases from V and 3 from J, leaving 12 bases between them. CDR3 loop: CASSLVTGYTGELFF. The CDR3 bases are TGCGCCAGCAGCCTTGTTACGGGTTACACCGGGGAGCTGTTTTTT.

This clonotype showed up many times. The DNA for the CDR3 is TGTGCCAGCAGCTCGGAGATGAACACTGAAGCTTTCTTT. The encoded protein is CASSSEMNTEAFF. The genes are TRBV7-2 and TRBJ1-1, with D unresolved. The CDR3 has 13 amino acids. Trimming stripped 4 bases from V and 0 bases from J, with 6 bases between. Germline V lookup: CDR1 SGHTA, CDR2 FQGNSA.

This clonotype was seen a few times. The J gene is TRBJ2-2, the V gene TRBV29-1; D unresolved. Germline CDR1 is SQVTM and CDR2 is ANQGSEA. The V gene lost 7 bases and the J gene lost 0 bases, with 9 bases spanning the gap. This CDR3 region has 13 residues. The chain's CDR3 is CSAERANTGELFF. CDR3 DNA sequence: TGCAGCGCAGAGAGAGCGAACACCGGGGAGCTGTTTTTT.

On this clonotype itself: This may be a read error, as it is one base from a much larger clone. The CDR3 spells CASSLVQQLNTEAFF. The DNA for the CDR3 is TGTGCCAGCAGCTTAGTGCAGCAGTTGAACACTGAAGCTTTCTTT. The chain combines TRBV7-6 with TRBJ1-1; D not resolved. This CDR3 has 15 residues. V lost 1 base to trimming and J lost 0 bases, with 9 bases between them. Germline CDR1 and CDR2: SGHVS and FNYEAQ.

Here the CDR3 DNA reads TGTGCCAGCAGCCGGGGGGGACGAGTCAATGGTGAGCAGTTCTTC. Encoded protein: CASSRGGRVNGEQFF. The chain links TRBV6-2 or TRBV6-3 to TRBJ2-1; 8 bases match TRBD2. J was trimmed by 9 bases and V by 6 bases; bases with no gene match: 13. This CDR3 has 15 residues. Germline V gives CDR1 MNHEY, CDR2 SVGEGT.

This clonotype was observed a handful of times. The V call is TRBV19, the J call TRBJ1-2, with D possibly TRBD1 on 5 matching bases. V was trimmed by 5 bases and J by 0 bases, leaving 13 bases between them. Germline CDR1 is LNHDA and CDR2 is SQIVND (reference sequence). The CDR3 covers 15 residues. The CDR3 DNA reads TGTGCCAGTAGTCCTACAGGATCGTCTAACTATGGCTACACCTTC. The encoded protein is CASSPTGSSNYGYTF.

This clonotype was detected only a few times. The chain joins TRBV29-1 to TRBJ2-1; a possible D gene is TRBD1 (5 bases). Germline loops: CDR1 SQVTM, CDR2 ANQGSEA. With 6 bases removed from V and 9 bases from J, the gap between germline ends came to 12 bases. The CDR3 runs to 11 residues. DNA for the CDR3: TGCAGCGTGGAACAGGTGGTTGAGCAGTTCTTC. This gives the protein CSVEQVVEQFF.

V and J are TRBV29-1 and TRBJ1-2, with TRBD1 identical over 7 bases. The CDR3 extends over 13 amino acids. The ends lost 7 bases at V and 2 bases at J; junction bases unmatched: 7. The germline gives CDR1 SQVTM, CDR2 ANQGSEA. For the CDR3, the DNA is TGCAGCGGCCGGACAGGAACCAACTATGGCTACACCTTC. This sequence encodes CSGRTGTNYGYTF.

This clonotype was counted only a few times. This chain uses TRBV5-4 with TRBJ2-3; the D call may be TRBD1 or TRBD2 (6 bases each). From germline, CDR1 is SGHNT and CDR2 YYREEE (reference sequence). The CDR3 loop spans 16 amino acids. The V and J ends lost 0 bases and 3 bases respectively, with 14 bases between them. In nucleotides, the CDR3 is TGTGCCAGCAGCTTGGCCACGGGGGCAGGAACAGATACGCAGTATTTT. It codes for CASSLATGAGTDTQYF. Drawing the rest from reference TRBV5-4 and TRBJ2-3, the complete variable domain is ETGVTQSPTHLIKTRGQQVTLRCSSQSGHNTVSWYQQALGQGPQFIFQYYREEENGRGNFPPRFSGLQFPNYSSELNVNALELDDSALYLCASSLATGAGTDTQYFGPGTRLTVL.